The clone carrying this T cell receptor beta chain was recorded a few times. These data come from a study of T cells in Graves' hyperthyroidism and ophthalmopathy. RNA transcripts served as the template for amplifying TCR beta CDR3 regions. During a first-round RT-PCR of the TCR CDR3, the HTBI primer set was used. TCRdb independently ran MiXCR on the multiplex PCR reads; one entry per CDR3 protein. This sample has approximately 400,000 distinct CDR3 sequences; about 14% occur once, and the top ten carry around 10%. V lost 1 base and J lost 4; bases outside the gene matches: 6. This CDR3 region has 16 residues. Germline V gene sequence: CDR1 DFQATT, CDR2 SNEGSKA (reference sequence).

The sample was blood. V gene TRBV20-1 combines with J gene TRBJ2-3, with 12 positions matching TRBD2. The clonotype was recovered from a woman between 55 and 75 years old with Graves' hyperthyroidism. Written as DNA, the CDR3 is TGCAGTGCTAGAGGGCTAGCGGGAGGGCCGTCAGATACGCAGTATTTT. It codes for CSARGLAGGPSDTQYF.